Given below is one T cell receptor (beta chain) in context. Treatment denoted: oral pan-JAK inhibitor, 5-10 mg twice daily. CDR3 length: 14 residues. The germline V gene has CDR1 SNHLY and CDR2 FYNNEI. The germline V and J ends were trimmed by 7 bases and 4 bases, with 16 bases remaining between them. The data originate from a study of CD8+ T cells in alopecia areata. In the study overall: Oral tofacitinib (5 to 10 mg twice daily) was administered to treated patients. A 6-month period off drug followed tofacitinib, which lasted 6 to 18 months.

RNA was isolated and reverse transcribed to cDNA, the sequencing template. Clones were read by immunoSEQ multiplex PCR, and TCRdb kept only the in-frame ones, dropping some. This repertoire shows roughly 170,000 clones, around 50% found once; its top ten account for roughly an eighth. V is TRBV2 and J is TRBJ1-1, with D perhaps matching TRBD1 (5 bases). Sequencing was performed on CD8+ T cells sorted from blood, taken at week 24, from a patient treated with tofacitinib. The receptor was isolated from a human donor with alopecia areata. CDR3 loop: CASMSGRVSTEAFF. The CDR3 coding sequence is TGTGCCAGCATGTCGGGCAGGGTGAGCACTGAAGCTTTCTTT.